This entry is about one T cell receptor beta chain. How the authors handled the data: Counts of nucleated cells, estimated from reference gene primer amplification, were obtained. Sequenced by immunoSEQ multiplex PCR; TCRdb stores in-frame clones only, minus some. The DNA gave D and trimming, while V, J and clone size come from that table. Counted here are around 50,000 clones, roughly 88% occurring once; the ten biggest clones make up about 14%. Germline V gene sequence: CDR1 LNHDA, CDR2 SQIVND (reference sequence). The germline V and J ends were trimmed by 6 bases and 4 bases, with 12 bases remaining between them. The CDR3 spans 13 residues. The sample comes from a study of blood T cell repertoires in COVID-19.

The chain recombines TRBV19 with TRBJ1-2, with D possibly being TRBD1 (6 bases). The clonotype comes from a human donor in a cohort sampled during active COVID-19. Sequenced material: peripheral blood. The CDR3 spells CASRTGRIYGYTF. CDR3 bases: TGTGCCAGTAGAACAGGGCGAATCTATGGCTACACCTTC.